This T cell receptor (beta chain) stems from a study of regulatory T cells in long-lasting Graves disease. Looking at the study overall: Treatment with antithyroid drugs for over 5 years, together with positive TSH receptor antibodies, meant persistent Graves' disease.

Trimming took off 0 bases at V and 7 bases at J, with 6 bases between the two ends. The V gene's germline CDR1 is LGHNA and CDR2 YNFKEQ. This CDR3 has 13 amino acids. General study points: The small sample size may have reduced accuracy. Persistent Graves' patients showed less TCR diversity than newly diagnosed patients showed. With some 2,700 shared public clonotypes, persistent patients exceeded new patients, who shared over 850.

There are a few counts of this clonotype. Its antigen is not known. Time point defined: persistent/refractory GD, antithyroid drugs over 5 years with positive TRAb. From RNA extracted from PBMCs, the TCR library was made. HTBI primers from iRepertoire and Arm-PCR of CDR3 regions yielded the TCR beta libraries. TCRdb passed the multiplex PCR reads through MiXCR, listing each CDR3 protein once. The top ten hold roughly 6.9% of the sample, which has around 450,000 distinct CDR3 sequences, roughly a fifth seen once. The receptor's source is a female donor with Graves disease. The gene calls are TRBV4-2 and TRBJ2-2; no definite D call. The sample consisted of peripheral blood mononuclear cells (PBMCs), taken when the disease was refractory, from a patient treated with antithyroid drugs. CDR3 protein: CASSQDGHGELFF. CDR3 sequence (DNA): TGTGCCAGCAGCCAAGATGGCCACGGGGAGCTGTTTTTT.